The T cell receptor (beta chain) described here comes from a study of blood T cell repertoires in COVID-19. Repertoires were generated with immunoSEQ multiplex PCR, while TCRdb's copy carries only in-frame clones and drops some. The repertoire includes about 73,000 clones, roughly 87% of them detected once, and about 9.2% sits in the top ten. Deletions cut 2 bases from V and 8 bases from J, with 10 bases between. This CDR3 has 13 amino acids. Germline CDR1 SGHNT, CDR2 YYREEE (reference sequence). This clone was detected a few times. Source material: peripheral blood. The chain links TRBV5-4 to TRBJ1-4, with no clear D. The TCR sequence derives from a man older than 75 with acute or convalescent COVID-19. DNA for the CDR3: TGTGCCAGCAGCTTCGGTGGTGAGGAAAAACTGTTTTTT. Its protein product is CASSFGGEEKLFF.